Listed here are 26 T cell receptor beta chains from one sample, sequenced in a study of cytomegalovirus exposure and HLA in healthy donors. Some clones are missing from TCRdb's copy, which holds only in-frame ones; the method was immunoSEQ multiplex PCR. The sample records about 130,000 clones, about 89% being singletons. Sequencing used PBMCs. The origin of the receptors is a young woman in good health and CMV-seronegative.

This clone was counted a single time. The rearrangement joins TRBV23-1 to TRBJ2-7; TRBD1 matches 10 bases. TRBV23-1 is an ORF, with its function uncertain. The V and J ends lost 6 bases and 3 bases, in that order; junction bases with no gene match: 11. This CDR3 spans 16 amino acids. The CDR3 loop is CASSRPPGQGNYEQYF. As DNA, the CDR3 is TGCGCCAGCAGCCGACCCCCGGGACAGGGGAACTACGAGCAGTACTTC.

The chain links TRBV12-5 to TRBJ2-1, with a tentative D call TRBD2 (5 bases). CDR3 length: 14 residues. The V gene's germline CDR1 is LGHNT and CDR2 FRNRAP. V lost 6 bases and J 8 bases, leaving 17 bases between the germline ends. CDR3 DNA: TGTGCTAGTGGATATCCGGGCCCGAGGGATGAGCAGTTCTTC. Its translation is CASGYPGPRDEQFF.

The chain carries TRBV11-2 and TRBJ1-1; tentative D call: TRBD1 (6 bases). V lost 1 base and J lost 6, with 6 bases in between. The CDR3 extends over 12 amino acids. CDR1 and CDR2 from the germline V gene are SGHAT and FQNNGV. DNA for the CDR3: TGTGCCAGCAGCTTAGGGACAGCTGAAGCTTTCTTT. Protein product: CASSLGTAEAFF.

The rearrangement joins TRBV9 to TRBJ1-1, with TRBD1 matching over 7 bases. The CDR3 length is 14 residues. V was pared by 2 bases and J by 4 bases, with 5 bases of the junction left unmatched. Germline V gives CDR1 SGDLS, CDR2 YYNGEE. The CDR3 spells CASSVGTGVTEAFF. The DNA for the CDR3 is TGTGCCAGCAGCGTGGGAACAGGGGTCACTGAAGCTTTCTTT.

The rearrangement joins TRBV2 to TRBJ2-3, with D perhaps TRBD2 (7 bases). Trimming removed 3 bases at V and 5 bases at J, with 18 bases between. The germline gives CDR1 SNHLY, CDR2 FYNNEI. This CDR3 region has 16 residues. The CDR3 here is CASSEPLEGGGDTQYF. CDR3 coding DNA: TGTGCCAGCAGTGAGCCCCTAGAGGGGGGGGGAGATACGCAGTATTTT.

The chain has TRBV29-1 and TRBJ2-1; a possible D gene is TRBD1 (6 bases). Trimming removed 7 bases from V and 0 bases from J, with 13 bases in between. CDR3 length equals 14 residues. The germline CDR1 and CDR2 sequences are SQVTM and ANQGSEA. The CDR3 DNA follows: TGCAGCGCTCCACAGGGTAGCTCCTACAATGAGCAGTTCTTC. Translating gives CSAPQGSSYNEQFF.

J is TRBJ2-3 and V is TRBV28, with 12 bases matching TRBD2. The CDR3 contains 15 residues. Germline CDR1 MDHEN, CDR2 SYDVKM. After removal of 2 bases from V and 6 bases from J, the junction contained 3 bases not matched to a gene. Here the CDR3 DNA reads TGTGCCAGCAGTTTACTAGCGGGAGGGTACGATACGCAGTATTTT. It codes for CASSLLAGGYDTQYF.

The rearrangement joins TRBV29-1 to TRBJ2-7; TRBD2 might be the D (5 bases). This CDR3 has 14 amino acids. CDR1 and CDR2 from the germline V gene are SQVTM and ANQGSEA. Trimming removed 0 bases from V and 3 bases from J, with 12 bases in between. This CDR3 reads CSVEESGDFYEQYF. The CDR3 DNA sequence: TGCAGCGTTGAAGAGAGCGGAGATTTCTACGAGCAGTACTTC.

V and J are TRBV12-5 and TRBJ2-3, with 8 bases fitting TRBD1. Germline V gene sequence: CDR1 LGHNT, CDR2 FRNRAP. V gave up 6 bases and J gave up 0 bases; unmatched junction bases: 8. The CDR3 is 16 residues long. Here the CDR3 reads CASGPRTGPSTDTQYF. In nucleotides, the CDR3 is TGTGCTAGTGGCCCTCGGACAGGGCCTAGCACAGATACGCAGTATTTT.

A single count supports this clone. The V gene is TRBV6-1, the J gene TRBJ1-5; 8 nucleotides match TRBD1. Losses at the gene ends were 2 bases for V and 6 bases for J; bases not matched to a gene: 9. The CDR3 runs to 16 residues. CDR1 and CDR2 (germline): MNHNS, SASEGT. CDR3 region: CASSEMTGVMGQPQHF. CDR3 nucleotide sequence: TGTGCCAGCAGTGAAATGACAGGGGTCATGGGTCAGCCCCAGCATTTT.

In DNA, the CDR3 is TGTGCCAGCAGTCCGTTTATCGGGGAATCCCCCTACGAGCAGTACTTC. Protein: CASSPFIGESPYEQYF. The rearrangement links TRBV28 to TRBJ2-7, with D possibly being TRBD2 (5 bases). Germline assignment: CDR1 MDHEN and CDR2 SYDVKM. This CDR3 region has 16 residues. Deletions cut 5 bases from V and 2 bases from J, with 19 bases between.

The chain carries TRBV2 and TRBJ2-3, with D tentatively TRBD2 (6 bases). Between the trimmed V and J ends, which lost 6 bases and 1 base, there was a span of 23 bases. CDR1 is SNHLY and CDR2 is FYNNEI in the germline V gene. This CDR3 spans 18 amino acids. The CDR3 sequence is CASRPRKALGGGTDTQYF. As DNA, the CDR3 is TGTGCCAGCAGGCCGCGGAAGGCCTTGGGAGGTGGCACAGATACGCAGTATTTT.

The chain combines TRBV29-1 with TRBJ2-3; D is possibly TRBD2 (6 bases). V was clipped by 2 bases and J by 0 bases, with 12 bases between them. The CDR3 has 15 amino acids. Germline CDR1 is SQVTM and CDR2 is ANQGSEA. The CDR3 DNA reads TGCAGCGTTGAATCGACTAGGTATAGCACAGATACGCAGTATTTT. Its protein is CSVESTRYSTDTQYF.

The chain joins TRBV5-4 to TRBJ2-7, with 12 bases aligning to TRBD1. Germline values: CDR1 SGHNT, CDR2 YYREEE (reference sequence). With V trimmed by 1 base and J by 6 bases, 8 bases remained unmatched. The CDR3 spans 16 residues. The CDR3 reads CASSLPGQGALGEQYF. As DNA, the CDR3 is TGTGCCAGCAGCTTGCCGGGACAGGGGGCACTCGGCGAGCAGTACTTC.

This chain links TRBV7-9 with TRBJ1-2; no reliable D call. The germline gives CDR1 SEHNR, CDR2 FQNEAQ (reference sequence). This CDR3 has 13 amino acids. Between the trimmed V and J ends, which lost 2 bases and 6 bases, there was a span of 10 bases. CDR3 residues: CASSLSGFNGYTF. Here the CDR3 DNA reads TGTGCCAGCAGCTTAAGCGGTTTTAATGGCTACACCTTC.

The rearrangement joins TRBV2 to TRBJ2-1, with 16 bases identical to TRBD2. The CDR3 runs to 14 residues. Trimming at V came to 8 bases and at J to 13 bases, leaving 8 bases not matched to a gene. Germline CDR1 and CDR2: SNHLY and FYNNEI. As DNA, the CDR3 is TGTGCCAGCCAGGGACTAGCGGGAGGGTCTAACCAGTTCTTC. Protein product: CASQGLAGGSNQFF.

This sequence joins TRBV7-6 and TRBJ2-1; 10 positions agree with TRBD1. The CDR3 sequence is 14 residues long. CDR1 and CDR2 from the germline V gene are SGHVS and FNYEAQ. The V gene end was trimmed by 3 bases and the J gene end by 7 bases; junction bases not matched to a gene: 3. CDR3 in DNA: TGTGCCAGCAGCTTCCGGGACAGGGGTAATGAGCAGTTCTTC. Translating gives CASSFRDRGNEQFF.

The gene calls are TRBV11-3 and TRBJ2-7; TRBD1 aligns across 8 bases. Trimming cost V 1 base and J 2 bases; bases outside gene matches: 4. Germline values: CDR1 SGHNT, CDR2 YENEEA. This CDR3 has 15 amino acids. The chain's CDR3 is CASSLVDRVTYEQYF. In DNA, the CDR3 is TGTGCCAGCAGCTTAGTGGACAGGGTAACCTACGAGCAGTACTTC.

This clone was recorded a few times. The chain combines TRBV19 with TRBJ1-2; D is unresolved. This CDR3 is 13 amino acids long. Germline lookup yields CDR1 LNHDA and CDR2 SQIVND (reference sequence). V lost 3 bases to trimming and J lost 8 bases, with 13 bases between them. This CDR3 reads CASSMVGPRGYTF. CDR3 sequence (DNA): TGTGCCAGTAGTATGGTGGGCCCCAGAGGCTACACCTTC.

This rearrangement joins TRBV7-3 to TRBJ2-2; 9 bases line up with TRBD2. The CDR3 sequence is 16 residues long. V was clipped by 5 bases and J by 8 bases; unmatched bases: 12. Germline V gene lookup returns CDR1 SGHTA and CDR2 FQGTGA. The CDR3 protein is CASSASNLAGLGELFF. In DNA, the CDR3 is TGTGCCAGCAGCGCCTCCAACCTAGCGGGATTGGGGGAGCTGTTTTTT.

The chain couples TRBV5-4 to TRBJ2-7, with D unclear. Per germline, CDR1 SGHNT and CDR2 YYREEE (reference sequence). CDR3 length equals 14 residues. V dropped 2 bases and J dropped 2 bases, with 11 bases sitting between them. The CDR3: CASSFSVPPYEQYF. The CDR3 nucleotides are TGTGCCAGCAGCTTCAGCGTTCCCCCCTACGAGCAGTACTTC.

This chain connects TRBV9 to TRBJ2-3, with D possibly being TRBD1 (5 bases). V was clipped by 3 bases and J by 2 bases, with 10 bases between them. Germline CDR1 is SGDLS and CDR2 is YYNGEE. The CDR3 has 14 residues. CDR3 region: CASSEWGFTDTQYF. The CDR3 DNA sequence: TGTGCCAGCAGCGAGTGGGGCTTCACAGATACGCAGTATTTT.

This chain uses TRBV5-6 with TRBJ2-7; TRBD1 agrees at 9 bases. The CDR3 extends over 14 amino acids. V lost 4 bases to trimming and J lost 3 bases; unmatched junction nucleotides: 5. CDR1 and CDR2 from the germline V gene are SGHDT and YYEEEE. CDR3: CASSQGQGRYEQYF. CDR3 nucleotide sequence: TGTGCCAGCAGCCAGGGACAGGGACGCTACGAGCAGTACTTC.

The chain couples TRBV7-9 to TRBJ2-5, with D uncertain. Germline CDR1 reads SEHNR; CDR2 reads FQNEAQ (reference sequence). V was pared by 8 bases and J by 5 bases, with 15 bases between. The length of the CDR3 is 13 residues. CDR3 nucleotides: TGTGCCAGCGGGTCCCCCGTCGGGGAGACCCAGTACTTC. Protein sequence: CASGSPVGETQYF.

The chain combines TRBV9 with TRBJ2-4; TRBD2 is a possible D gene (6 bases). CDR3 length: 13 residues. V was shortened by 4 bases and J by 9 bases, with 14 bases between the two germline ends. The V gene's germline CDR1 is SGDLS and CDR2 YYNGEE. As DNA, the CDR3 is TGTGCCAGCAGCCTTAGACTAGTTCGCATTCAGTACTTC. Its protein product is CASSLRLVRIQYF.

This clone has only one observation. The genes are TRBV2 and TRBJ2-1, with D possibly TRBD1 on 5 matching bases. Trimming left V 4 bases short and J 5 bases short, with 12 bases between. The germline gives CDR1 SNHLY, CDR2 FYNNEI. This CDR3 region has 14 residues. The CDR3 reads CASSVQGQNNEQFF. In DNA, the CDR3 is TGTGCCAGCAGTGTCCAGGGTCAAAACAATGAGCAGTTCTTC.